This T cell receptor beta chain was retrieved from a study of molecular identifiers for immune sequencing clone quantification. Whole-study findings and limits: With a barcode shared among identical TCR molecules, highly expanded clone sizes could be underestimated.

TCRdb re-called the PCR reads with MiXCR, one entry per CDR3 protein. This sample carries 9,500 to 15,000 distinct CDR3 sequences, 15% to 20% of them seen once, and the ten largest clones take approximately 1.5%. In this sample, this clonotype turned up many times. Antigen specificity is unknown. V dropped 3 bases and J dropped 3; count of bases not matched to a gene: 6. The germline CDR1 and CDR2 sequences are WNHNN and SYGVQD (reference sequence). There are 16 residues in the CDR3. The sequence was obtained from a human donor in good health. Some libraries in this study had Jurkat cell RNA spiked in. The chain joins TRBV10-1 to TRBJ2-1, with 9 bases aligning to TRBD2. Sequenced input: naive CD8+ T cells from blood, with Jurkat cell RNA spiked in. Subset indicated: FACS-sorted CD8+CD4-CCR7+CD45RA+ naive T cells. This CDR3 is CASSDSGSLYYNEQFF. In DNA, the CDR3 is TGCGCCAGCAGTGATAGCGGGAGTTTGTACTACAATGAGCAGTTCTTC.